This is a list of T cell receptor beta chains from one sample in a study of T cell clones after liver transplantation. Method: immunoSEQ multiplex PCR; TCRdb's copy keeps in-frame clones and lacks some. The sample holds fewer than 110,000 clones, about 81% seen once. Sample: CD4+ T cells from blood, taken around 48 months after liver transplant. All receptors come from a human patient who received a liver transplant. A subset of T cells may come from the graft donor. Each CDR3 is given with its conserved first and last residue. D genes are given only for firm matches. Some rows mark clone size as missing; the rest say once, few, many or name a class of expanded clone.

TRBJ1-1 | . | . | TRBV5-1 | TGCGCCAGCAGCTTGACAGGAGGCACTGAAGCTTTCTTT | CASSLTGGTEAFF
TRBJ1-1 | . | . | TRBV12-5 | TGTGCTAGTGGTTTGGGTGGGCGCGGCACTGAAGCTTTCTTT | CASGLGGRGTEAFF
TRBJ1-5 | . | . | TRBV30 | TGTGCCTGGAGTGTAGCGACAGGTAGCAATCAGCCCCAGCATTTT | CAWSVATGSNQPQHF
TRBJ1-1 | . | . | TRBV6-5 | TGTGCCAGCAGCCAGAGGGAGGCGCTTGCCGCTTTCTTT | CASSQREALAAFF
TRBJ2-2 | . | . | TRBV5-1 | TGCGCCAGCAGCTTGGATCTGGGGAGGACCGGGGAGCTGTTTTTT | CASSLDLGRTGELFF
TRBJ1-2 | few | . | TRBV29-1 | TGCAGCGTTGGGGGTGGACAAAGCTATGGCTACACCTTC | CSVGGGQSYGYTF
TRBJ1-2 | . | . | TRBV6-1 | TGTGCCAGCATTCCGACCGGGATCTACCTGGGAGGCTACACCTTC | CASIPTGIYLGGYTF
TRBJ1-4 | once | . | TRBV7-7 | TGTGCCAGCAGCCCCCTAGCAAAGGGGGAAAAACTGTTTTTT | CASSPLAKGEKLFF
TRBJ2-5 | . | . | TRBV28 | TGTGCCAGCAGTTTACCGGGGCTGGAGACCCAGTACTTC | CASSLPGLETQYF
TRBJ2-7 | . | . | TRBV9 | TGTGCCAGCAGCGTAGCTGCACAGGGAACCTACGAGCAGTACTTC | CASSVAAQGTYEQYF
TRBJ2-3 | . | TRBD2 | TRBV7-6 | TGTGCCAGCAGCCCAGCGGGGGGTAGCACAGATACGCAGTATTTT | CASSPAGGSTDTQYF
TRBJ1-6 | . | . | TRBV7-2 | TGTGCCAGCAGCTTTAGTTCACCCCTCCACTTT | CASSFSSPLHF
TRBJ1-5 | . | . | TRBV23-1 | TGCGCCAGCAGACCCTGCCCGGGGTACCTGACGCAGCCCCAGCATTTT | CASRPCPGYLTQPQHF
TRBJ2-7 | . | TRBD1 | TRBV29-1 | TGCAGCGTTGGAGGACAGGGCGTCTACGAGCAGTACTTC | CSVGGQGVYEQYF
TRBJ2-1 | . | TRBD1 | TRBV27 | TGTGCCAGCAGTTCCCGGTCCCGGACAGGGGCAATAGAGAGGAATGAGCAGTTCTTC | CASSSRSRTGAIERNEQFF
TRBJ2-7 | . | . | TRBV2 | TGTGCCAGCAGAGCTAGCGTCGAGCAGTACTTC | CASRASVEQYF
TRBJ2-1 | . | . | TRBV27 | TGTGCCAGCAGTTTATCGGGACTTACCTACAATGAGCAGTTCTTC | CASSLSGLTYNEQFF
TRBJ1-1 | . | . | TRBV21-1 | TGTGCCAGCATCCTCACGGGTGGGAACACTGAAGCTTTCTTT | CASILTGGNTEAFF
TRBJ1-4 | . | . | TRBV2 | TGTGCCAGCAGTGGCCCGGGGCCTAATGAAAAACTGTTTTTT | CASSGPGPNEKLFF
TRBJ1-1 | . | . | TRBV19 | TGTGCCAGTAGTATAAACAGGGACACTGAAGCTTTCTTT | CASSINRDTEAFF
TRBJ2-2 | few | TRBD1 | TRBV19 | TGTGCCAGTAGCTGGGACAGGGATGTCACCGGGGAGCTGTTTTTT | CASSWDRDVTGELFF
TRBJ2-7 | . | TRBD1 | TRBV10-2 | TGCGCCAGCAGCTTGACAGGGACCTCCTACGAGCAGTACTTC | CASSLTGTSYEQYF
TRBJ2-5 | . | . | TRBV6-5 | TGTGCCAGCAGCTCCAGGGAGACCCAGTACTTC | CASSSRETQYF
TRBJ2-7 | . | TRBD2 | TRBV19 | TGTGCCAGTAAGGGAGGGGAGGGCCGTCGCTACGAGCAGTACTTC | CASKGGEGRRYEQYF
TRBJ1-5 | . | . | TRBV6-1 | TGTGCCAGCGGGGGACTGCAAGGCAATCAGCCCCAGCATTTT | CASGGLQGNQPQHF
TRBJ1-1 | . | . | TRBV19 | TGTGCCAGTAGTATACAGGGAGTCACTGAAGCTTTCTTT | CASSIQGVTEAFF
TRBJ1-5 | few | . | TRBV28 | TGTGCCAGCAGTTTTATCGGGGCCAGAGGAATGAGCAATCAGCCCCAGCATTTT | CASSFIGARGMSNQPQHF
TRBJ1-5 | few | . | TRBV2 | TGTGCCAGCAGTGAGGACGGAGGCCTGGGGCCCCAGCATTTT | CASSEDGGLGPQHF
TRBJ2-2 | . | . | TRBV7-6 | TGTGCCAGCAGCTTCGCGAACACCGGGGAGCTGTTTTTT | CASSFANTGELFF
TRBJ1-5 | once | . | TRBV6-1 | TGTGCCAGCAGTGGACTTTACAGGGACGGTCAGCCCCAGCATTTT | CASSGLYRDGQPQHF
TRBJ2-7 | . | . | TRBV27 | TGTGCCAGCAGTCCCTCTCACTTAGGGAAGGTCCACGAGCAGTACTTC | CASSPSHLGKVHEQYF
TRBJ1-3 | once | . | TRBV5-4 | TGTGCCAGCAGCTTGGCACAGGCTTCGGGCGCCATATATTTT | CASSLAQASGAIYF
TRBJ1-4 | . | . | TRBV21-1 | TGTGCCAGCAGCCCCCTACCGCTGGAGTCGAATGAAAAACTGTTTTTT | CASSPLPLESNEKLFF
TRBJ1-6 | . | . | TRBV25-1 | TGTGCCAGCAGTGAATCCTGGGGGGGGCTGGCTTCACCCCTCCACTTT | CASSESWGGLASPLHF
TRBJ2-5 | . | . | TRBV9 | TGTGCCAGCAGCCCGGTGGGGGCCCAAGAGACCCAGTACTTC | CASSPVGAQETQYF
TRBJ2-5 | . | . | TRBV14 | TGTGCCAGCAGCCAAGGCGGGTTAAGAGAGACCCAGTACTTC | CASSQGGLRETQYF
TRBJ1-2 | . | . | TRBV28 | TGTGCCAGCAGCAATGCGTTGGGGGCGCGTGGCTACACCTTC | CASSNALGARGYTF
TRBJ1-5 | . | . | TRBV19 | TGTGCCAGTAGTATAGCAGGGCGGGGTCAGCCCCAGCATTTT | CASSIAGRGQPQHF
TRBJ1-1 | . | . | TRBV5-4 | TGTGCCAGCAGCTTGGCTTCAGGGCGAGGGACTGAAGCTTTCTTT | CASSLASGRGTEAFF
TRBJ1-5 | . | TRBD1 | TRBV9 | TGTGCCAGCAGCGTGGGGGACAGGGGATTTAATCAGCCCCAGCATTTT | CASSVGDRGFNQPQHF
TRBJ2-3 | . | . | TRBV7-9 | TGTGCCAGCAGCCAAGGGCCAGATACGCAGTATTTT | CASSQGPDTQYF
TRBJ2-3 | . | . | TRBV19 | TGTGCCAGTAGTATAGAGCGGATCACAGATACGCAGTATTTT | CASSIERITDTQYF
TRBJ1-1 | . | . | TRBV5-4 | TGTGCCAGCAAGAGTGGGGACACTGAAGCTTTCTTT | CASKSGDTEAFF
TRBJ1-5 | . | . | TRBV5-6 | TGTGCCAGCAGCTTGGGAGTGGATCAGCCCCAGCATTTT | CASSLGVDQPQHF
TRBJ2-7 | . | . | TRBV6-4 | TGTGCCAGCTGGGGGGAAGTGGGGTTTTCCTACGAGCAGTACTTC | CASWGEVGFSYEQYF
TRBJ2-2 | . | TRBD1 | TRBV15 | TGTGCCACCAGCAGGGGGACAGGGTACGGGGAGCTGTTTTTT | CATSRGTGYGELFF
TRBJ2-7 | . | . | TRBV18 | TGTGCCAGCTCACCCGGCCTGGGGACTGGGGACTACGAGCAGTACTTC | CASSPGLGTGDYEQYF
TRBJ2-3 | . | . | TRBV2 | TGTGCCAGCAGGGACGGGGGAGGAGATACGCAGTATTTT | CASRDGGGDTQYF
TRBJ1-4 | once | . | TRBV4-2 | TGTGCCAGCAGCCAATCCGACAGGCTGACTGAAAAACTGTTTTTT | CASSQSDRLTEKLFF
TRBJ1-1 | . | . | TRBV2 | TGTGCCAGCACCCCACACGGGGGTCGGGGTGAAGCTTTCTTT | CASTPHGGRGEAFF
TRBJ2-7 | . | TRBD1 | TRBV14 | TGTGCCAGCAGCCAAGCAACAGGGGGCTTGTACGAGCAGTACTTC | CASSQATGGLYEQYF
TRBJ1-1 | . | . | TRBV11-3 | TGTGCCAGCAGCTTAACATGGAGCGGGGTGCACACTGAAGCTTTCTTT | CASSLTWSGVHTEAFF
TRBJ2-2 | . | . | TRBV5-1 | TGCGCCAGCAGCTTGGGCGGGCAGGGCACGAACACCGGGGAGCTGTTTTTT | CASSLGGQGTNTGELFF
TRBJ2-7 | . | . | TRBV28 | TGTGCCAGCAGATCGGACCCCAGAGGTTCCGAGCAGTACTTC | CASRSDPRGSEQYF